These 5 T cell receptor beta chains were sequenced from one sample in a study of CD4 T cells in relation to SARS-CoV-2 and coronaviruses. CD4+ T cells from unexposed donors were obtained before the COVID-19 pandemic (2011-2018). Isolation of CD4+ T cells took place after less than 11 days in culture. These receptors have no identified antigens. Only in-frame clones appear in the TCRdb table, and some are missing; sequencing was by immunoSEQ multiplex PCR. The sample carries about 29,000 clones, approximately 78% recorded once. The sequenced sample consisted of CD4+ T cells from PBMCs, cultured in vitro. These receptors were obtained from a human donor in good health.

This chain connects TRBV3-1 (or the pseudogene TRBV3-2) to TRBJ2-7, with 7 bases matching TRBD2. CDR3 size: 14 residues. J was trimmed by 4 bases and V by 1 base; bases with no gene match: 4. CDR1 LGHDT and CDR2 YNNKEL come from the germline V gene (reference sequence). CDR3 sequence: CASSQGGSLYEQYF. DNA for the CDR3: TGTGCCAGCAGCCAAGGCGGGAGTCTGTACGAGCAGTACTTC.

V gene TRBV7-9 combines with J gene TRBJ1-1; the D is unclear. Germline V gene lookup returns CDR1 SEHNR and CDR2 FQNEAQ (reference sequence). The CDR3 has 14 residues. With 8 bases removed from V and 0 bases from J, the gap between germline ends came to 13 bases. CDR3 DNA: TGTGCCAGCGTTGGTGTGCCAATGAACACTGAAGCTTTCTTT. Protein product: CASVGVPMNTEAFF.

This chain connects TRBV19 to TRBJ1-2; tentatively, D is TRBD1 (5 bases). The germline CDR1 and CDR2 sequences are LNHDA and SQIVND (reference sequence). V was shortened by 3 bases and J by 6 bases, with 17 bases between the two germline ends. The CDR3 extends over 15 amino acids. Written as DNA, the CDR3 is TGTGCCAGTAGTATTCAGAGGGGCGAGTTTCATGGCTACACCTTC. Translation: CASSIQRGEFHGYTF.

V gene TRBV6-6 combines with J gene TRBJ2-1; tentatively, D is TRBD1 or TRBD2 (5 bases each). The germline gives CDR1 MNHNY, CDR2 SVGAGI (reference sequence). The CDR3 covers 15 residues. The V end was cut by 4 bases, the J end by 12 bases, with 22 bases between. In nucleotides, the CDR3 is TGTGCCAGCAGTTCCACCGGGACGGACGCATCGGGGCAGTTCTTC. Amino acids: CASSSTGTDASGQFF.

The rearrangement uses TRBV25-1 and TRBJ2-3; D not resolved. The germline gives CDR1 MGHDK, CDR2 SYGVNS. The CDR3 length is 13 residues. Trimming left V 4 bases short and J 1 base short, with 6 bases between. The DNA for the CDR3 is TGTGCCAGCAGTGGCCGGGGCACAGATACGCAGTATTTT. It is translated as CASSGRGTDTQYF.